Presented here are 14 T cell receptor beta chains from one specimen sequenced in a study of T-cell memory formation after mild COVID-19. MiXCR, run by TCRdb on the 5' RACE reads, gives a single entry per CDR3 protein. Here the sample spans 350,000 to 500,000 distinct CDR3 sequences, 23% being singletons. Specimen: PBMCs or a T cell subset sorted from them (not recorded which). The receptors derive from an adult woman who had mild COVID-19 (a few samples of this study predate the infection). Cell type and time point are not known.

To note about this clonotype: One end of the junction is discordant with germline, which a read error may explain. J is TRBJ1-6 and V is TRBV7-9; 8 nucleotides agree with TRBD1. The CDR3 runs 15 residues. Germline V CDR1 and CDR2: SEHNR, FQNEAQ (reference sequence). CDR3 loop: CASSLASGGGSPLHF. CDR3 sequence (DNA): TGTGCCAGCAGTTTAGCCTCAGGGGGCGGCTCACCCCTCCACTTT.

The rearrangement uses TRBV20-1 and TRBJ2-5; the match to TRBD1 covers 7 bases. The V segment lost 5 bases and the J segment 5 bases; nucleotides outside the gene matches: 14. The CDR3 has 15 residues. The V gene's germline CDR1 is DFQATT and CDR2 SNEGSKA (reference sequence). The CDR3 reads CSAARPTGLRETQYF. Written as DNA, the CDR3 is TGCAGTGCTGCCCGCCCGACAGGGTTGAGGGAGACCCAGTACTTC.

This clonotype has only a few counts. J is TRBJ2-5 and V is TRBV29-1, with 8 bases lining up with TRBD1. J lost 4 bases, V lost 7 bases, and 5 bases had no gene match. Germline lookup yields CDR1 SQVTM and CDR2 ANQGSEA. The CDR3 has 12 residues. The DNA for the CDR3 is TGCAGCGCAAGGACAGGGTCAGAGACCCAGTACTTC. Amino acid sequence: CSARTGSETQYF.

The V gene is TRBV5-1, the J gene TRBJ1-2, with D possibly being TRBD1 (5 bases). This CDR3 comprises 13 residues. Germline assignment: CDR1 SGHRS and CDR2 YFSETQ. Trimming took 4 bases from V and 6 from J, leaving 13 bases between them. The CDR3 protein is CASSDWGGDGYTF. The CDR3 DNA sequence: TGCGCCAGCAGCGATTGGGGAGGGGATGGCTACACCTTC.

This clonotype occurred a few times. The chain couples TRBV29-1 to TRBJ1-1, with TRBD1 matching over 8 bases. Germline values: CDR1 SQVTM, CDR2 ANQGSEA. V was clipped by 6 bases and J by 0 bases; unmatched bases: 3. CDR3 length: 13 amino acids. CDR3 residues: CSVGQGLNTEAFF. As DNA, the CDR3 is TGCAGCGTCGGACAGGGTTTGAACACTGAAGCTTTCTTT.

This chain joins TRBV7-9 and TRBJ1-1, with TRBD1 as a possible D gene (5 bases). Trimming cost V 0 bases and J 1 base, with 6 bases left between them. Germline assignment: CDR1 SEHNR and CDR2 FQNEAQ (reference sequence). This CDR3 is 14 amino acids long. DNA for the CDR3: TGTGCCAGCAGCTTAGCGGGACGGAACACTGAAGCTTTCTTT. Protein: CASSLAGRNTEAFF.

The table lists this clonotype with a few counts. The rearrangement uses TRBV12-3 or TRBV12-4 and TRBJ1-2, with D possibly TRBD1 on 6 matching bases. There are 14 residues in the CDR3. The V end was cut by 7 bases, the J end by 5 bases, with 17 bases between. CDR3 sequence (DNA): TGTGCCAGCACAGCCCCGGGGGCCTATTATGGCTACACCTTC. The encoded protein is CASTAPGAYYGYTF.

The chain links TRBV2 to TRBJ2-1, with D perhaps matching TRBD2 (5 bases). The germline V gene has CDR1 SNHLY and CDR2 FYNNEI. The CDR3 spans 15 residues. The V and J ends lost 7 bases and 0 bases respectively, with 13 bases between them. The CDR3 spells CASMWAGTSYNEQFF. The CDR3 DNA is TGTGCCAGCATGTGGGCGGGTACCTCCTACAATGAGCAGTTCTTC.

The rearrangement joins TRBV20-1 to TRBJ2-1, with 11 bases matching TRBD2. Trimming cost V 5 bases and J 5 bases; bases outside gene matches: 2. CDR1 and CDR2 from the germline V gene are DFQATT and SNEGSKA (reference sequence). The CDR3 is made up of 13 amino acids. This CDR3 reads CSAPTSGNNEQFF. The CDR3 coding sequence is TGCAGTGCTCCGACTAGCGGGAACAATGAGCAGTTCTTC.

This clonotype was observed a few times. The chain combines TRBV5-1 with TRBJ1-2; possibly TRBD1 for D (6 bases). Germline CDR1 is SGHRS and CDR2 is YFSETQ. This CDR3 has 13 residues. V was trimmed by 3 bases and J by 8 bases, leaving 14 bases between them. CDR3 protein: CASSSTGGQGYTF. In nucleotides, the CDR3 is TGCGCCAGCAGCTCCACGGGGGGGCAAGGCTACACCTTC.

This clonotype was seen a handful of times. CDR3 residues: CASSSPEQGPWNEQFF. In DNA, the CDR3 is TGCGCCAGCAGCTCGCCCGAACAGGGGCCCTGGAATGAGCAGTTCTTC. The chain joins TRBV5-1 to TRBJ2-1; 7 bases match TRBD1. The CDR3 loop spans 16 amino acids. Germline CDR1 SGHRS, CDR2 YFSETQ. Trimming took 3 bases from V and 7 from J; bases not matched to a gene: 13.

V and J are TRBV6-6 and TRBJ2-7; no definite D call. The germline V gene encodes CDR1 MNHNY and CDR2 SVGAGI (reference sequence). V gave up 2 bases and J gave up 5 bases, with 10 bases separating them. The CDR3 has 13 residues. The CDR3 protein is CASSYTPPDEQYF. In nucleotides, the CDR3 is TGTGCCAGCAGTTACACCCCCCCGGACGAGCAGTACTTC.

The chain employs TRBV6-1 and TRBJ2-6, with 7 bases lining up with TRBD2. Trimming at V came to 7 bases and at J to 2 bases, leaving 14 bases not matched to a gene. This CDR3 has 18 amino acids. CDR1 and CDR2 (germline): MNHNS, SASEGT. DNA for the CDR3: TGTGCCAGCACCGTTCGCGGGGGAAGAGGGACTGGGGCCAACGTCCTGACTTTC. Translating gives CASTVRGGRGTGANVLTF.

This clonotype was found a few times. V usage is TRBV7-6 and J usage is TRBJ2-5; 8 bases agree with TRBD2. This CDR3 is built from 14 residues. After removal of 5 bases from V and 2 bases from J, the junction contained 4 bases not matched to a gene. Germline CDR1 reads SGHVS; CDR2 reads FNYEAQ. Here the CDR3 reads CASSPSSGQETQYF. CDR3 DNA sequence: TGTGCCAGCAGCCCATCTAGCGGGCAAGAGACCCAGTACTTC. The whole variable domain, remainder taken from reference TRBV7-6 and TRBJ2-5, is GAGVSQSPRYKVTKRGQDVALRCDPISGHVSLYWYRQALGQGPEFLTYFNYEAQQDKSGLPNDRFSAERPEGSISTLTIQRTEQRDSAMYRCASSPSSGQETQYFGPGTRLLVL.